Described below is a single T cell receptor beta chain sequence and its context. The target antigen is unknown. This specimen comes from a study of shared clonotypes between healthy human individuals. General observations from the study: Blood was the only sampled material, and tissue repertoires likely differ.

The repertoire was sequenced with immunoSEQ multiplex PCR; TCRdb's copy has only in-frame clones and lacks some. The data contain 1.6 million or so clones, about 98.5% of them singletons. V was pared by 2 bases and J by 4 bases, with 12 bases between. CDR1 and CDR2 (germline): SGHDT, YYEEEE. The CDR3 loop spans 14 amino acids. The sequencing input was naive CD4+ T cells sorted from blood. The subset: CD45RA+ positively selected. The sequence was obtained from a man in his thirties or forties in good health. The J gene is TRBJ1-2, the V gene TRBV5-6, with D hard to call. CDR3 bases: TGTGCCAGCAGCTTTAGGACGGCAAGCTATGGCTACACCTTC. Protein product: CASSFRTASYGYTF.